One and the same sample provided the 24 T cell receptor beta chains below, sequenced in a study of technical replicates of blood from a few donors. Method: immunoSEQ multiplex PCR; TCRdb's copy keeps in-frame clones and lacks some. The data hold 53,000 or so clones, with about 94% observed a single time. Sequenced: PBMCs. The source of these receptors is a human donor in good health. Some clones in this sample may be carry-over from other donors' samples.

This chain connects TRBV5-4 to TRBJ2-3; TRBD2 agrees at 7 bases. The CDR3 sequence is 15 residues long. CDR1 and CDR2 (germline): SGHNT, YYREEE (reference sequence). V shed 3 bases, J shed 0 bases, and the junction held 4 bases outside the gene matches. DNA of the CDR3: TGTGCCAGCAGCTGGGGGGGAGGGAGCACAGATACGCAGTATTTT. Translated: CASSWGGGSTDTQYF. Supplemented by reference TRBV5-4 and TRBJ2-3, the full variable domain reads ETGVTQSPTHLIKTRGQQVTLRCSSQSGHNTVSWYQQALGQGPQFIFQYYREEENGRGNFPPRFSGLQFPNYSSELNVNALELDDSALYLCASSWGGGSTDTQYFGPGTRLTVL.

This clone has just a few counts. The chain joins TRBV5-1 to TRBJ1-1, with a weak D call TRBD1 (5 bases). V was cut by 0 bases and J by 6 bases, with 21 bases left in between. This CDR3 contains 17 residues. The V gene's germline CDR1 is SGHRS and CDR2 YFSETQ. CDR3 DNA: TGCGCCAGCAGCTTGGTCCTTACTGGTGGGGCTCAGTCTGAAGCTTTCTTT. This sequence encodes CASSLVLTGGAQSEAFF. The complete variable domain, with remaining parts taken from reference TRBV5-1 and TRBJ1-1, reads KAGVTQTPRYLIKTRGQQVTLSCSPISGHRSVSWYQQTPGQGLQFLFEYFSETQRNKGNFPGRFSGRQFSNSRSEMNVSTLELGDSALYLCASSLVLTGGAQSEAFFGQGTRLTVV.

V is TRBV7-9 and J is TRBJ2-3, with D maybe TRBD1 (6 bases). Germline V lookup: CDR1 SEHNR, CDR2 FQNEAQ (reference sequence). Trimming removed 2 bases at V and 6 bases at J, with 12 bases between. This CDR3 is 14 amino acids long. This CDR3 is CASSLFPGADTQYF. The CDR3, as DNA: TGTGCCAGCAGCTTATTTCCAGGGGCCGATACGCAGTATTTT.

This clone was counted a single time. V is TRBV5-1 and J is TRBJ1-5; no reliable D call. The CDR3 spans 16 residues. Germline V CDR1 and CDR2: SGHRS, YFSETQ. V lost 0 bases to trimming and J lost 1 base, with 11 bases between them. The CDR3 coding sequence is TGCGCCAGCAGCTTGGGTGAGGATCTGAGCAATCAGCCCCAGCATTTT. Its translation: CASSLGEDLSNQPQHF.

The chain uses TRBV5-1 and TRBJ2-2; D possibly corresponds to TRBD1 (6 bases). Per germline, CDR1 SGHRS and CDR2 YFSETQ. CDR3 size: 15 residues. The ends were cut back, 4 bases at V and 1 base at J, with 11 bases in the middle. CDR3 sequence: CASSPTGQNTGELFF. CDR3 coding DNA: TGCGCCAGCAGCCCGACGGGACAGAACACCGGGGAGCTGTTTTTT.

The V and J genes are TRBV6-1 and TRBJ2-5; TRBD2 agrees at 8 bases. Germline V lookup: CDR1 MNHNS, CDR2 SASEGT. The CDR3 has 14 residues. Trimming took 4 bases from V and 4 from J; bases not matched to a gene: 5. CDR3 residues: CASSVAGGRETQYF. Here the CDR3 DNA reads TGTGCCAGCAGTGTGGCGGGGGGTCGAGAGACCCAGTACTTC.

The chain is built from TRBV6-1 and TRBJ1-4, with D possibly being TRBD1 (5 bases). V was pared by 5 bases and J by 8 bases, with 18 bases between. Germline CDR1 MNHNS, CDR2 SASEGT. This CDR3 is built from 15 residues. In nucleotides, the CDR3 is TGTGCCAGCAGTACTCCGGGGAGGGGCCAAGAAAAACTGTTTTTT. Translated: CASSTPGRGQEKLFF.

This clone showed up just once. This sequence joins TRBV13 and TRBJ1-2; no clear D. The V and J ends lost 2 bases and 0 bases respectively, with 10 bases between them. The CDR3 loop spans 15 amino acids. Germline lookup yields CDR1 PRHDT and CDR2 FYEKMQ (reference sequence). CDR3 sequence reads: CASSLMSGPNYGYTF. CDR3 DNA: TGTGCCAGCAGCTTAATGTCAGGTCCTAACTATGGCTACACCTTC.

V and J are TRBV6-6 and TRBJ1-1; D is uncertain. Trimming took 6 bases from V and 1 from J, leaving 9 bases between them. Germline V CDR1 and CDR2: MNHNY, SVGAGI (reference sequence). The CDR3 covers 13 residues. The CDR3 is CASSSVANTEAFF. In DNA form, the CDR3 reads TGTGCCAGCAGCTCCGTAGCGAACACTGAAGCTTTCTTT.

This clone was observed once. The J gene is TRBJ1-1, the V gene TRBV7-9; possibly TRBD1 for D (5 bases). This CDR3 contains 15 residues. Trimming removed 6 bases from V and 1 base from J, with 15 bases in between. The germline CDR1 and CDR2 sequences are SEHNR and FQNEAQ (reference sequence). CDR3 DNA sequence: TGTGCCAGCAGAGCTACACGCGGGGGGAACACTGAAGCTTTCTTT. Its protein is CASRATRGGNTEAFF.

The V call is TRBV9, the J call TRBJ1-1, with D tentatively TRBD1 (6 bases). Trimming left V 0 bases short and J 5 bases short, with 20 bases between. The CDR3 is 17 residues long. Germline V CDR1 and CDR2: SGDLS, YYNGEE. CDR3 residues: CASSVGLPGRGRTEAFF. The CDR3 coding sequence is TGTGCCAGCAGCGTAGGTCTCCCCGGGAGGGGGAGAACTGAAGCTTTCTTT. Full variable domain (missing parts from reference TRBV9 and TRBJ1-1): DSGVTQTPKHLITATGQRVTLRCSPRSGDLSVYWYQQSLDQGLQFLIQYYNGEERAKGNILERFSAQQFPDLHSELNLSSLELGDSALYFCASSVGLPGRGRTEAFFGQGTRLTVV.

The V and J genes are TRBV23-1 and TRBJ2-6; TRBD1 matches 9 bases. TRBV23-1 is placed among ORFs of uncertain function. The length of the CDR3 is 18 residues. After removal of 8 bases from V and 1 base from J, the junction contained 12 bases not matched to a gene. The CDR3 region has the DNA TGCGCCAGCGACTCCCTAGACAGGGGGTTTTCTGGGGCCAACGTCCTGACTTTC. This sequence encodes CASDSLDRGFSGANVLTF.

The genes are TRBV11-2 and TRBJ2-7; 7 positions match TRBD2. The J segment lost 4 bases and the V segment lost 0 bases, leaving 6 bases of the junction unmatched. Per the germline V gene, CDR1 is SGHAT and CDR2 is FQNNGV. CDR3 length equals 15 residues. The CDR3 DNA sequence: TGTGCCAGCAGCTTAGATGGGGGGGGGATTTACGAGCAGTACTTC. Amino acids: CASSLDGGGIYEQYF.

This chain uses TRBV18 with TRBJ2-5; TRBD1 aligns across 7 bases. The last part of the DNA fits TRBJ2-7 better; the J call may be wrong. The CDR3 has 14 residues. The germline V gene has CDR1 KGHSH and CDR2 LQKENI. The CDR3: CASSPDRPRYEQYF. The DNA of the CDR3 is TGTGCCAGCTCACCGGACAGGCCCCGCTACGAGCAGTACTTC.

The genes are TRBV4-1 and TRBJ2-7, with D uncertain. Between the trimmed V and J ends, which lost 1 base and 5 bases, there was a span of 9 bases. This CDR3 is 13 amino acids long. Germline V gene sequence: CDR1 MGHRA, CDR2 YSYEKL. The CDR3 DNA reads as TGCGCCAGCAGCCAAGTTCAGTTTGACGAGCAGTACTTC. As protein: CASSQVQFDEQYF.

CDR3 bases: TGTGCCAGCTCGCAAACAGCAGGGAAGAACACTGAAGCTTTCTTT. Amino acids: CASSQTAGKNTEAFF. This sequence joins TRBV18 and TRBJ1-1, with a possible D match to TRBD1 (5 bases). The CDR3 sequence is 15 residues long. The V end lost 6 bases, the J end lost 1 base, and 15 bases lay between the germline ends. Germline V gives CDR1 KGHSH, CDR2 LQKENI.

The V gene is TRBV5-8, the J gene TRBJ2-2, with 8 nucleotides matching TRBD2. The CDR3 sequence is 16 residues long. Per the germline V gene, CDR1 is SGHTS and CDR2 is YDEGEE. Trimming took 4 bases from V and 4 from J; bases not matched to a gene: 9. This CDR3 reads CASSRGTRSGTGELFF. Here the CDR3 DNA reads TGTGCCAGCAGCAGAGGGACTAGATCGGGCACCGGGGAGCTGTTTTTT.

This clone was seen once. The CDR3 region is CASTPEGAGGYTF. As DNA, the CDR3 is TGTGCCAGCACTCCCGAGGGGGCCGGTGGCTACACCTTC. The V call is TRBV6-1, the J call TRBJ1-2; 7 nucleotides agree with TRBD1. The CDR3 totals 13 residues. V shed 7 bases, J shed 7 bases, and the junction held 9 bases outside the gene matches. Germline-derived CDR1 and CDR2 are MNHNS and SASEGT.

J is TRBJ2-1 and V is TRBV2; TRBD1 agrees at 10 bases. The CDR3 runs 15 residues. The germline gives CDR1 SNHLY, CDR2 FYNNEI. V lost 4 bases to trimming and J lost 4 bases; unmatched junction nucleotides: 4. CDR3 residues: CASSVLGQGYNEQFF. The CDR3 coding sequence is TGTGCCAGCAGTGTTTTGGGACAGGGGTACAATGAGCAGTTCTTC. The full variable domain, with the rest looked up from reference TRBV2 and TRBJ2-1, is EPEVTQTPSHQVTQMGQEVILRCVPISNHLYFYWYRQILGQKVEFLVSFYNNEISEKSEIFDDQFSVERPDGSNFTLKIRSTKLEDSAMYFCASSVLGQGYNEQFFGPGTRLTVL.

The chain is built from TRBV7-3 and TRBJ1-1; D gene unclear. The V and J ends lost 4 bases and 5 bases respectively, with 11 bases between them. This CDR3 has 13 amino acids. CDR1 and CDR2 (germline): SGHTA, FQGTGA. CDR3 protein: CASSSSGLTEAFF. CDR3 DNA sequence: TGTGCCAGCAGCTCATCAGGACTTACTGAAGCTTTCTTT.

As regards this clone: The junction and the germline gene differ at one end; a read error may be behind it. The chain joins TRBV7-6 to TRBJ2-2; 11 bases are shared with TRBD2. Germline V gene data show CDR1 as SGHVS and CDR2 as FNYEAQ. CDR3 length: 17 residues. The chain's CDR3 is CASSLGTSGVMPGELFF. CDR3 nucleotides: TGTGCCAGCAGTTTAGGGACTAGCGGAGTAATGCCCGGGGAGCTGTTTTTT.

The chain uses TRBV6-4 and TRBJ2-3, with D maybe TRBD2 (6 bases). V was clipped by 4 bases and J by 5 bases, with 16 bases between them. CDR1 MRHNA and CDR2 SNTAGT come from the germline V gene. The CDR3 is made up of 15 amino acids. The CDR3 spells CASSVMAGRGDTQYF. DNA for the CDR3: TGTGCCAGCAGTGTCATGGCGGGACGGGGAGATACGCAGTATTTT.

The chain links TRBV11-2 to TRBJ1-3, with D possibly matching TRBD1 (5 bases). The V end was cut by 1 base, the J end by 2 bases, with 18 bases between. From germline, CDR1 is SGHAT and CDR2 FQNNGV. The CDR3 runs 18 residues. The CDR3, as DNA: TGTGCCAGCAGCTTAGCGGTTGGACACTTACCCCCTGGAAACACCATATATTTT. Translation: CASSLAVGHLPPGNTIYF.

V is TRBV6-6 and J is TRBJ2-2; maybe TRBD2 (5 bases). V dropped 11 bases and J dropped 2 bases, with 15 bases sitting between them. The length of the CDR3 is 14 residues. Germline V lookup: CDR1 MNHNY, CDR2 SVGAGI (reference sequence). The chain's CDR3 is CAAVGRVNTGELFF. The CDR3 coding sequence is TGTGCCGCGGTGGGGAGAGTCAACACCGGGGAGCTGTTTTTT.